The source of this T cell receptor (beta chain) is a study of ipilimumab plus nivolumab after autologous stem cell transplantation (dated by TCRdb to about 2021). A note on the overall study: A median of about five ipilimumab doses and 8 nivolumab doses was received by trial patients. Primary refractory and relapsed disease were included in the DLBCL cohort, with 18-month progression-free survival of about 86% and 27%, respectively. The intent-to-treat population of the trial was made up of thirty-five patients. Patients in the trial were undergoing autologous transplant and had high-risk diffuse large B cell lymphoma, mature T cell lymphoma, or multiple myeloma. Results the study describes overall, beyond this receptor: Combined checkpoint inhibition appeared tolerable as post-transplant consolidation, according to the authors' conclusion. The authors stated that profiles of the T cell receptor repertoire, regulatory T cell phenotype and gut microbiota provided a biologic rationale for studying this approach further.

The CDR3 starts with the cysteine, ends with the phenylalanine, and has 13 residues. Only the CDR3 portion is preserved as DNA: 39 bases, with reading frame beginning at the first base. Via the germline V gene, CDR1 is SNHLY and CDR2 FYNNEI. The germline ends are 10 bases apart after V is trimmed by 6 bases and J by 2 bases. As concerns this clone: The specificity of this receptor is unknown. Base-call qualities are not available, and no considerably larger clone is one nucleotide away.

The method was the immunoSEQ multiplex PCR assay. TCRdb mirrors the immuneACCESS table, restricted to in-frame sequences. Some clones are absent from its copies; in checked studies, under half trace to an unresolved V gene, and the reason for the others is unknown. This sample holds 20,000 to 30,000 clones; about 86% were observed only once. Of the sample, roughly 5.6% falls within the top ten clones. Ipilimumab was given at 1 mg/kg intravenously on day 1 of selected weeks, and checkpoint therapy started 14 to 28 days after autologous transplant. Patients received nivolumab at 3 mg/kg intravenously on day 1 of weeks 1, 4, 7, 10, and every two weeks through week 26. Combined checkpoint inhibition with ipilimumab and nivolumab as consolidation after autologous stem cell transplantation was tested in a Phase Ib clinical trial.

The specimen comprised PBMCs, sampled in a trial of ipilimumab plus nivolumab as post-transplant consolidation. This clonotype was sampled from a male donor with diffuse large B-cell lymphoma. This chain joins TRBV2 to TRBJ1-1; tentative D gene TRBD1, with 5 bases matching. The DNA sequence is given as TGTGCCAGCAGCCTTGGGGCTAACACTGAAGCTTTCTTT. This is translated as CASSLGANTEAFF.